One TCR beta chain is described in this entry. This clone has more than one count but fewer than ten. Its antigen target is currently unknown. No much larger clone exists at a distance of one base, and base qualities are not known. The collaborating institutions used their own protocols to collect whole blood in K2EDTA tubes. For TCRbeta analysis, collaborators shipped samples as frozen whole blood, isolated PBMCs, or DNA extracted from either of those sample types. This sample was included in a study of blood T cell repertoires in COVID-19 (dated by TCRdb to 2019 to 2021). Regarding the study in general: Samples from collaborators originated in the United States, Italy and Spain and spanned both the acute and convalescent phases of COVID-19. The material from the prospective study consisted of cDNA or gDNA derived from T cells, B-cell-depleted T cells, or PBMCs. The repertoires were released in a freely available public database meant as a resource for research on the immune response to SARS-CoV-2. Nearly every sample came with metadata listing a de-identified subject ID, COVID-19 status, age in years and sex. Where HLA class I and class II types were available, the types were taken from metadata supplied by the sample provider, not from assay-based typing. The samples were drawn from two sources: the first 160 participants of the ongoing ImmuneRACE study, and over 950 subjects contributed by 6 global collaborators. The dataset comprised deeply sampled blood TCRbeta repertoires from subjects exposed to, actively infected with, or recovered from COVID-19. What the work shows at the level of the full study, not this receptor alone: Clinical and demographic metadata were provided uncurated, with the amount varying by source and participant.

The germline V gene specifies SGDLS as CDR1 and YYNGEE as CDR2. V is pared back by 0 bases and J by 1 base, with 13 bases lying between the germline termini. The CDR3, from cysteine to phenylalanine, totals 16 residues. The only DNA kept is the CDR3, 48 bases in frame from the first base. The immunoSEQ Assay, a bias-controlled multiplex PCR, was used to amplify TCRbeta CDR3 regions from genomic DNA. Regarding the original processing steps: Within the assay, amplification of reference gene primers was used to estimate how many nucleated cells each sample contained. To quantify the absolute abundance of each unique TCRbeta CDR3 rearrangement, sequence reads were collapsed and filtered. Productive Simpson clonality was computed per sample as the square root of Simpson's diversity index over productive rearrangements. In TCRdb, the immuneACCESS table is reduced to in-frame sequences with V and J assigned. These tables do not hold every clone; where another copy was compared, an unresolved V gene accounts for under half, and the others remain unexplained. V and J calls and clone size are copied from that table; D and trimming were computed from the DNA. This sample holds about 280,000 clones; 65% to 90% were observed only once. The ten largest clones represent less than 6.5% of the sample.

The origin of this receptor is a man aged 50 to 59 with active or convalescent COVID-19. This sequence uses TRBV9 and TRBJ1-1, with a tentative D gene TRBD1 over 6 matching bases. The sequenced sample consisted of peripheral blood. The CDR3 protein sequence reads: CASSVGAGVGNTEAFF. The sequence in DNA is TGTGCCAGCAGCGTAGGGGCAGGGGTAGGGAACACTGAAGCTTTCTTT.